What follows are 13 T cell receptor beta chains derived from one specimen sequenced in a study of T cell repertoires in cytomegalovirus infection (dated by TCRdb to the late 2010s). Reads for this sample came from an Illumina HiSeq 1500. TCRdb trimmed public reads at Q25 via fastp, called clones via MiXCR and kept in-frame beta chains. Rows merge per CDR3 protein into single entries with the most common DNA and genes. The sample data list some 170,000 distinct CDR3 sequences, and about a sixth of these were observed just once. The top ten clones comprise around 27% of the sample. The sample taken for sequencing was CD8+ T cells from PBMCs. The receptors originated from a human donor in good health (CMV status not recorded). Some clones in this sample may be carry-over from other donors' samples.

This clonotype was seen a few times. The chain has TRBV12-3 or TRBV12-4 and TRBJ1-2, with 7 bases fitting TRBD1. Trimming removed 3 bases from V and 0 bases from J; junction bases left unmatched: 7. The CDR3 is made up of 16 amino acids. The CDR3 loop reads CASSFGDSSANYGYTF. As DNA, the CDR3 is TGTGCCAGCAGTTTCGGGGACAGCTCCGCTAACTATGGCTACACCTTC.

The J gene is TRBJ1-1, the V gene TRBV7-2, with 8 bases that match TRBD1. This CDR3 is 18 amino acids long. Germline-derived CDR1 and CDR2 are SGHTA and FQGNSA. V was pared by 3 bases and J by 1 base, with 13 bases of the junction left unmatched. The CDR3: CASSFLPGGAIKNTEAFF. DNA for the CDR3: TGTGCCAGCAGCTTTTTGCCAGGGGGCGCAATAAAGAACACTGAAGCTTTCTTT.

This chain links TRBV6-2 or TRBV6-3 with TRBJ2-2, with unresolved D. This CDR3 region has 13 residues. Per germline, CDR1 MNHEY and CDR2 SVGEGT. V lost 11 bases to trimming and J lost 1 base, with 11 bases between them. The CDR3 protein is CAVSDLNTGELFF. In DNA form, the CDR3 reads TGTGCCGTCTCGGATTTGAACACCGGGGAGCTGTTTTTT.

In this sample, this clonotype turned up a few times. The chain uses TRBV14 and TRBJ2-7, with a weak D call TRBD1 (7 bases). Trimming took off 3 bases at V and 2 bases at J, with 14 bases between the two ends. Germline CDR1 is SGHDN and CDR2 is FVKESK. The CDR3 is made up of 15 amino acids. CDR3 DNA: TGTGCCAGCAGCCACCCGGGGGACAGACCCTACGAGCAGTACTTC. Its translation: CASSHPGDRPYEQYF.

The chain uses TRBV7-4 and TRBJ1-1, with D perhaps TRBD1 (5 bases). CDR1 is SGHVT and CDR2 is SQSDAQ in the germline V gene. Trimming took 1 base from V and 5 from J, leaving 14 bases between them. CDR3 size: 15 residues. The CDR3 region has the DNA TGTGCCAGCAGCTTAGTAGGGCGGCAGGGAACTGAAGCTTTCTTT. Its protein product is CASSLVGRQGTEAFF.

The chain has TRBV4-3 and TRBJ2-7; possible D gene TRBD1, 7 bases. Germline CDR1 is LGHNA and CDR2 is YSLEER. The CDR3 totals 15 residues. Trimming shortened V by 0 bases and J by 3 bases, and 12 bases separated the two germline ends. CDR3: CASSQDQGGLYEQYF. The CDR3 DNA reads TGCGCCAGCAGCCAAGACCAGGGGGGACTCTACGAGCAGTACTTC.

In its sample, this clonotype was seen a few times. CDR3 in DNA: TGTGCCAGCGGACTAGCGGGGGTCAATGAGCAGTTCTTC. Its protein is CASGLAGVNEQFF. This rearrangement joins TRBV28 to TRBJ2-1; 13 nucleotides agree with TRBD2. V lost 8 bases and J lost 6; bases outside the gene matches: 1. This CDR3 has 13 residues. CDR1 and CDR2 from the germline V gene are MDHEN and SYDVKM.

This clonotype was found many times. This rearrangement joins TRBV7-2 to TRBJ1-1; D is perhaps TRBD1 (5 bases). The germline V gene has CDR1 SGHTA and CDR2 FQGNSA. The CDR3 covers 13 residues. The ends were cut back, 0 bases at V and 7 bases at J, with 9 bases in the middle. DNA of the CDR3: TGTGCCAGCAGCTTAGCGTGGGACGGTGAAGCTTTCTTT. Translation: CASSLAWDGEAFF.

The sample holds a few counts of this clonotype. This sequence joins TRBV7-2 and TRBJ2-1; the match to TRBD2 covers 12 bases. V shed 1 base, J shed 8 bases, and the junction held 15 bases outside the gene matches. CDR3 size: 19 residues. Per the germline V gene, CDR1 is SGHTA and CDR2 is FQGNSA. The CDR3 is CASSLEASGGALADHEQFF. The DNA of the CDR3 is TGTGCCAGCAGCTTAGAGGCTAGCGGGGGGGCCTTAGCGGACCATGAGCAGTTCTTC.

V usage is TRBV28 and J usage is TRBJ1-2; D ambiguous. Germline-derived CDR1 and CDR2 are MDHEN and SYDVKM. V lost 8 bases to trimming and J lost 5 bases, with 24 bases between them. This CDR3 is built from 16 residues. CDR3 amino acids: CASASLRERGLYGYTF. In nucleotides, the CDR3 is TGTGCCAGCGCATCCCTTCGAGAGAGAGGGCTATATGGCTACACCTTC.

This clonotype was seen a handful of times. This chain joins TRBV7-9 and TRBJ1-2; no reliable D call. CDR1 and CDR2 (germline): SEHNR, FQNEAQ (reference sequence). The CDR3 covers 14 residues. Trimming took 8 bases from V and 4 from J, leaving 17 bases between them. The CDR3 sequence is CASLPGGPLYGYTF. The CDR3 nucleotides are TGTGCCAGCCTCCCAGGCGGTCCCCTCTATGGCTACACCTTC. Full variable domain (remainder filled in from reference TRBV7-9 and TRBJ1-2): DTGVSQNPRHKITKRGQNVTFRCDPISEHNRLYWYRQTLGQGPEFLTYFQNEAQLEKSRLLSDRFSAERPKGSFSTLEIQRTEQGDSAMYLCASLPGGPLYGYTFGSGTRLTVV.

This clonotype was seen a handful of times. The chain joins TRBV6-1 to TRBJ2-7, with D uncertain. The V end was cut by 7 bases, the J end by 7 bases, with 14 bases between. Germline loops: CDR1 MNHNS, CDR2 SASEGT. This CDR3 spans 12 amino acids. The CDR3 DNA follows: TGTGCCAGCACCCGACCCCCGGAGGAGCAGTACTTC. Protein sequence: CASTRPPEEQYF.

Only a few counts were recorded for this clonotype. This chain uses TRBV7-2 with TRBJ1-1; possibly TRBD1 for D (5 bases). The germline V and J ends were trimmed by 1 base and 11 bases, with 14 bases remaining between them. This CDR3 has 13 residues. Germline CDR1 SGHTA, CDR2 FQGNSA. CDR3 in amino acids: CASSLVGGALAFF. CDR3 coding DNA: TGTGCCAGCAGCTTAGTCGGAGGGGCGTTGGCTTTCTTT.